This T cell receptor beta chain was captured in a study of blood T cell repertoires in COVID-19. Study as a whole: From the United States, Italy and Spain came samples of acute and convalescent COVID-19. T cells, B-cell-depleted T cells, or PBMCs supplied cDNA or gDNA.

The authors' processing: Reference gene primer amplification gave estimated nucleated cell counts. The repertoire was sequenced with immunoSEQ multiplex PCR; TCRdb's copy has only in-frame clones and lacks some. The V and J calls and clone size were taken over from that table, and D and trimming were inferred from the DNA. Altogether tens of thousands of clones are present, 70% to 85% being singletons, with the ten largest covering 10% to 15%. Germline CDR1 reads LGHNT; CDR2 reads FRNRAP. V gave up 6 bases and J gave up 2 bases, with 10 bases separating them. The CDR3 consists of 14 residues. This receptor was identified in a man older than 75 with acute or convalescent COVID-19. The specimen was peripheral blood. The chain joins TRBV12-5 to TRBJ2-2, with a weak D call TRBD2 (5 bases). The CDR3 loop is CASGRAANTGELFF. The CDR3 DNA sequence: TGTGCTAGTGGACGAGCGGCAAACACCGGGGAGCTGTTTTTT.